Below, 25 T cell receptor beta chains from the same sample are listed, as sequenced in a study of T cell clonality in common variable immunodeficiency. Study conclusions and caveats: In common variable immunodeficiency, TCR beta chains reportedly carried fewer deletions and N-nucleotide insertions.

The assay was immunoSEQ multiplex PCR, and TCRdb's table has in-frame clones only and misses some. The specimen has roughly 34,000 clones, none found just once. Which antigens these TCRs recognize remains unknown. Sequencing used peripheral blood mononuclear cells. The receptors come from a human donor with common variable immunodeficiency.

For this clone: The read is 3 residues too short to cover the CDR3 end, so that end is filled in from the germline J gene. The chain joins TRBV13 to TRBJ2-7, with 10 nucleotides matching TRBD1. CDR3 size: 17 residues. CDR1 and CDR2 from the germline V gene are PRHDT and FYEKMQ (reference sequence). V lost 3 bases to trimming and J lost 6 bases; unmatched junction nucleotides: 14. The DNA read from the CDR3 is TGTGCCAGCAGCTTCGAAACCGGGACAGGGGCTGGGCTCGAG. This gives the protein CASSFETGTGAGLE. In full, the CDR3 is CASSFETGTGAGLEQYF.

A remark on this clone: The CDR3 end is not reached by the read, which stops 3 residues before it; the germline J gene fills it in. This chain links TRBV5-1 with TRBJ2-2, with 11 bases fitting TRBD2. The V segment lost 8 bases and the J segment 5 bases; nucleotides outside the gene matches: 11. There are 16 residues in the CDR3. The germline CDR1 and CDR2 sequences are SGHRS and YFSETQ. Partial CDR3 DNA: TGCGCCAGTTCCCAACTAGCGGGAGTTGGAACCGGGGAG. Its protein is CASSQLAGVGTGE. The full CDR3 reads CASSQLAGVGTGELFF.

Ten or more counts support this clone. The read ends 3 residues early relative to the CDR3; the germline J gene fills the gap. The chain recombines TRBV5-5 with TRBJ1-1; TRBD1 might be the D (5 bases). CDR3 length: 13 amino acids. CDR1 and CDR2 (germline): SGHKS, YYEKEE (reference sequence). V lost 1 base and J 3 bases, leaving 7 bases between the germline ends. The sequenced part of the CDR3 DNA is TGTGCCAGCAGCTTGCTCAGGGACACTGAA. Translating it yields CASSLLRDTE. The entire CDR3 protein reads CASSLLRDTEAFF.

Note on this clone: The sequence runs out 3 residues before the end of the CDR3; the remainder is reconstructed from the germline J gene. The rearrangement uses TRBV6-2 or TRBV6-3 and TRBJ2-1, with D possibly TRBD1 on 5 matching bases. Germline CDR1 MNHEY, CDR2 SVGEGT. V was shortened by 2 bases and J by 3 bases, with 14 bases between the two germline ends. The CDR3 loop spans 16 amino acids. The DNA read from the CDR3 is TGTGCCAGCAGTTACATCCCAGGGCCGGACTACAATGAG. Amino acid sequence: CASSYIPGPDYNE. The full CDR3 protein reads CASSYIPGPDYNEQFF.

Concerning this clone itself: Read data end 3 residues before the CDR3 end; the end is taken from the germline J gene. This sequence joins TRBV30 and TRBJ2-3; 9 nucleotides agree with TRBD2. Germline values: CDR1 GTSNPN, CDR2 SVGIG (reference sequence). V trimming: 8 bases; J trimming: 0 bases; junction bases outside the gene matches: 9. The CDR3 is made up of 15 amino acids. The DNA read from the CDR3 is TGTGCCAGCAGCTTAGCGGGAGCCAGCACAGATACG. Its translation is CASSLAGASTDT. The whole CDR3 is CASSLAGASTDTQYF. Together with reference TRBV30 and TRBJ2-3, the CDR3 gives the full variable domain: SQTIHQWPATLVQPVGSPLSLECTVEGTSNPNLYWYRQAAGRGLQLLFYSVGIGQISSEVPQNLSASRPQDRQFILSSKKLLLSDSGFYLCASSLAGASTDTQYFGPGTRLTVL.

This clone was found many times. Coverage ceases 3 residues before the CDR3 finishes, and the germline J gene fills in the end. The genes are TRBV7-3 and TRBJ2-2; D gene uncertain. V was clipped by 5 bases and J by 4 bases, with 11 bases between them. This CDR3 has 14 amino acids. Germline-derived CDR1 and CDR2 are SGHTA and FQGTGA. The covered CDR3 bases are TGTGCCAGCAGCATCTCTACAGTCACCGGGGAG. Its translation: CASSISTVTGE. The full CDR3 sequence reads CASSISTVTGELFF. Supplemented by reference TRBV7-3 and TRBJ2-2, the full variable domain reads GAGVSQTPSNKVTEKGKYVELRCDPISGHTALYWYRQSLGQGPEFLIYFQGTGAADDSGLPNDRFFAVRPEGSVSTLKIQRTERGDSAVYLCASSISTVTGELFFGEGSRLTVL.

By share, this clone counts as medium-sized. The read ends 3 residues shy of where the CDR3 ends; the end is completed using the germline J gene. The rearrangement joins TRBV5-4 to TRBJ1-4; possible D gene TRBD1, 6 bases. The ends were cut back, 4 bases at V and 4 bases at J, with 17 bases in the middle. Germline CDR1 and CDR2: SGHNT and YYREEE (reference sequence). This CDR3 has 16 residues. CDR3 sequence reads: CASSARTVGLNEKLFF. The DNA read from the CDR3 is TGTGCCAGCAGCGCCCGGACAGTAGGGCTTAATGAAAAA.

This clone was detected ten times or more. The CDR3 protein is CASSLGSGANTEAFF. CDR3 bases read: TGTGCCAGCAGCTTGGGGTCAGGGGCGAACACTGAA. V gene TRBV5-4 combines with J gene TRBJ1-1, with a possible D match to TRBD1 (6 bases). The sequenced fragment ends 3 residues before the CDR3 boundary, so the rest is inferred from the germline J gene. The CDR3 spans 15 residues. The V end was cut by 0 bases, the J end by 1 base, with 10 bases between. CDR1 is SGHNT, CDR2 YYREEE, per germline (reference sequence).

This clone was detected ten times or more. The read comes to an end 3 residues before the CDR3 does, leaving the germline J gene to fill in the end. The rearrangement links TRBV5-1 to TRBJ2-7; TRBD1 matches at 9 bases. Germline V lookup: CDR1 SGHRS, CDR2 YFSETQ. The CDR3 sequence is 15 residues long. J lost 3 bases, V lost 3 bases, and 7 bases had no gene match. The CDR3: CASSSETGGGYEQYF. CDR3 DNA, as far as it was read: TGCGCCAGCAGCTCAGAGACAGGGGGAGGCTACGAG. The full variable domain, its missing parts supplied by reference TRBV5-1 and TRBJ2-7, is KAGVTQTPRYLIKTRGQQVTLSCSPISGHRSVSWYQQTPGQGLQFLFEYFSETQRNKGNFPGRFSGRQFSNSRSEMNVSTLELGDSALYLCASSSETGGGYEQYFGPGTRLTVT.

A word on this clone: The missing CDR3 end, 3 residues past where the read stops, is filled in from the germline J gene. The chain uses TRBV29-1 and TRBJ2-7, with 8 nucleotides matching TRBD2. The junction had 3 bases not matched to a gene; V was cut back by 8 bases and J by 0 bases. In germline, CDR1 is SQVTM, CDR2 ANQGSEA. This CDR3 comprises 12 residues. CDR3 residues: CSYAGGSYEQYF. CDR3 DNA, as far as it was read: TGCAGCTACGCGGGGGGCTCCTACGAG.

This clone was seen more than once but under ten times. The read terminates 3 residues before the CDR3 end, so the remaining end is supplied by the germline J gene. The chain employs TRBV6-2 or TRBV6-3 and TRBJ1-5; tentatively, D is TRBD1 (5 bases). This CDR3 has 14 amino acids. Germline CDR1 reads MNHEY; CDR2 reads SVGEGT. V was pared by 8 bases and J by 5 bases, with 16 bases between. The part of the CDR3 DNA that was read is TGTGCCAGCCGTAGCCAGGGTGGCGATCAGCCC. Translated, it gives CASRSQGGDQP. The whole CDR3 reads CASRSQGGDQPQHF.

This clone showed up many times. The sequence runs out 3 residues before the end of the CDR3; the remainder is reconstructed from the germline J gene. This chain connects TRBV3-1 (or the pseudogene TRBV3-2) to TRBJ2-1; TRBD2 matches at 16 bases. The ends lost 1 base at V and 0 bases at J; junction bases unmatched: 6. The CDR3 sequence is 20 residues long. From germline, CDR1 is LGHDT and CDR2 YNNKEL (reference sequence). The CDR3 loop reads CASSQAQGTSGRASYNEQFF. The covered CDR3 bases are TGTGCCAGCAGCCAAGCTCAGGGGACTAGCGGGAGGGCCTCCTACAATGAG.

In this sample, this clone turned up many times. The read ends 3 residues early relative to the CDR3; the germline J gene fills the gap. The V and J genes are TRBV9 and TRBJ2-5, with D tentatively TRBD1 (5 bases). V gave up 2 bases and J gave up 6 bases, with 11 bases separating them. Germline V gene lookup returns CDR1 SGDLS and CDR2 YYNGEE. The CDR3 consists of 13 residues. Partial CDR3 DNA: TGTGCCAGCAGCGTCCAATCGGACAAGACC. This sequence encodes CASSVQSDKT. The complete CDR3 protein is CASSVQSDKTQYF.

This clone was detected many times. The CDR3 end is not reached by the read, which stops 3 residues before it; the germline J gene fills it in. The rearrangement uses TRBV7-3 and TRBJ2-2; TRBD2 matches at 15 bases. CDR1 SGHTA and CDR2 FQGTGA come from the germline V gene. The CDR3 spans 16 residues. V shed 5 bases, J shed 6 bases, and the junction held 4 bases outside the gene matches. The CDR3 loop is CASSLRTSGRAGELFF. The CDR3 DNA, read in part, is TGTGCCAGCAGCCTACGGACTAGCGGGAGGGCCGGGGAG.

As to this clone: The read finishes 3 residues shy of the CDR3 end, and the germline J gene is used to complete it. The V and J genes are TRBV30 and TRBJ2-5; 9 bases are shared with TRBD1. Germline loops: CDR1 GTSNPN, CDR2 SVGIG (reference sequence). Trimming took 2 bases from V and 4 from J; bases not matched to a gene: 2. This CDR3 is built from 13 residues. CDR3 DNA, as far as it was read: TGTGCCTGGAGTCGGGGACAGGGAGAGACC. It yields the protein CAWSRGQGET. The complete CDR3 reads CAWSRGQGETQYF.

This clone was picked up a small number of times. From the germline J gene comes the end of the CDR3, since the read stops 3 residues before it. This rearrangement joins TRBV5-6 to TRBJ2-1, with D possibly being TRBD1 (6 bases). The germline gives CDR1 SGHDT, CDR2 YYEEEE. CDR3 length equals 15 residues. The V end lost 4 bases, the J end lost 7 bases, and 18 bases lay between the germline ends. Incomplete CDR3 DNA: TGTGCCAGCAGCCCCAGGGGAGTTTCGAGGAATGAG. Translating it yields CASSPRGVSRNE. The whole CDR3 sequence reads CASSPRGVSRNEQFF.

This clone was observed many times. Coverage ceases 3 residues before the CDR3 finishes, and the germline J gene fills in the end. The V call is TRBV11-2, the J call TRBJ2-7; tentatively, D is TRBD1 (5 bases). Germline lookup yields CDR1 SGHAT and CDR2 FQNNGV. Trimming took off 2 bases at V and 3 bases at J, with 8 bases between the two ends. The CDR3 runs to 13 residues. The CDR3 sequence is CASSLTTGYEQYF. The DNA read from the CDR3 is TGTGCCAGCAGCTTAACTACAGGCTACGAG.

As concerns this clone: The CDR3 end lies 3 residues beyond the end of the read and is filled in from the germline J gene. The chain links TRBV6-4 to TRBJ1-1; 8 bases map to TRBD1. CDR3 size: 11 residues. Germline V gene data show CDR1 as MRHNA and CDR2 as SNTAGT. The CDR3 spells CASKRTGEAFF. CDR3 bases read: TGTGCCAGCAAAAGGACAGGGGAA.

This clone was detected only a few times. CDR3 DNA, as far as it was read: TGCAGTGCTCCCATCGGCGGGAGATCAAGCTACGAG. Its protein is CSAPIGGRSSYE. The full CDR3 protein is CSAPIGGRSSYEQYF. The rearrangement joins TRBV20-1 to TRBJ2-7; TRBD2 matches 7 bases. Read coverage stops 3 residues before the CDR3 terminus; the germline J gene supplies the remainder. The CDR3 covers 15 residues. Trimming cost V 5 bases and J 3 bases; bases outside gene matches: 13. The germline gives CDR1 DFQATT, CDR2 SNEGSKA (reference sequence).

This clone came up many times. CDR3: CASSLAGGNNEQFF. Partial CDR3 DNA: TGCGCCAGCAGCTTAGCGGGGGGGAACAATGAG. The chain combines TRBV5-1 with TRBJ2-1; TRBD2 agrees at 10 bases. The read falls 3 residues short of the CDR3 end, and the missing part is taken from the germline J gene. CDR1 SGHRS and CDR2 YFSETQ come from the germline V gene. The CDR3 extends over 14 amino acids. V was pared by 2 bases and J by 5 bases, with 1 base of the junction left unmatched.

Regarding this clone: The read gets to within 3 residues of the CDR3 end, and the germline J gene fills in the rest. The chain couples TRBV19 to TRBJ2-2; 9 bases align to TRBD2. Germline loops: CDR1 LNHDA, CDR2 SQIVND (reference sequence). Trimming cost V 2 bases and J 4 bases; bases outside gene matches: 2. This CDR3 spans 15 amino acids. The covered CDR3 bases are TGTGCCAGTAGTATAAGACTAGCGGTCACCGGGGAG. This codes for CASSIRLAVTGE. The full CDR3 protein reads CASSIRLAVTGELFF.

This clone was observed a few times. The missing CDR3 end, 3 residues past where the read stops, is filled in from the germline J gene. V usage is TRBV7-9 and J usage is TRBJ2-1, with no clear D. Germline values: CDR1 SEHNR, CDR2 FQNEAQ (reference sequence). The CDR3 has 15 amino acids. V lost 4 bases and J 7 bases, leaving 17 bases between the germline ends. Here the CDR3 reads CASSSYLSVGNEQFF. The part of the CDR3 DNA that was read is TGTGCCAGCAGCTCTTACCTCTCTGTAGGGAATGAG. Supplemented by reference TRBV7-9 and TRBJ2-1, the full variable domain reads DTGVSQNPRHKITKRGQNVTFRCDPISEHNRLYWYRQTLGQGPEFLTYFQNEAQLEKSRLLSDRFSAERPKGSFSTLEIQRTEQGDSAMYLCASSSYLSVGNEQFFGPGTRLTVL.

This clone appeared a few times. The CDR3 goes on 3 residues after the read ends, and that part is filled in from the germline J gene. This chain joins TRBV20-1 and TRBJ2-1, with TRBD1 as a possible D gene (5 bases). Germline CDR1 DFQATT, CDR2 SNEGSKA (reference sequence). There are 15 residues in the CDR3. Trimming pared 6 bases from V and 5 bases from J, leaving 20 bases between. The DNA read from the CDR3 is TGCAGTGCCTCCCTCGTCAGGGAAGGACACAATGAG. Residues: CSASLVREGHNE. The full CDR3 sequence reads CSASLVREGHNEQFF.

This clone occurred a few times. A far larger clone is a single base away, which makes a read error likely. The read stops 3 residues short of the end of the CDR3; the missing end is completed from the germline J gene. The chain joins TRBV2 to TRBJ1-6; 8 bases fit TRBD1. The germline gives CDR1 SNHLY, CDR2 FYNNEI. The CDR3 is made up of 15 amino acids. The CDR3 sequence: CASAQGAPYNSTLHF. The covered CDR3 bases are TGTGCCAGCGCTCAGGGGGCGCCCTATAATTCAACC.

Ten or more counts support this clone. Sequencing ends 3 residues short of the CDR3 end; the germline J gene provides the rest. This chain connects TRBV18 to TRBJ2-7; TRBD1 matches at 8 bases. The CDR3 totals 15 residues. Trimming removed 3 bases from V and 6 bases from J; junction bases left unmatched: 10. Germline CDR1 is KGHSH and CDR2 is LQKENI. CDR3 sequence reads: CASSPPPRGLFEQYF. The CDR3 DNA, read in part, is TGTGCCAGCTCACCCCCTCCCAGGGGGCTTTTCGAG.